One T cell receptor (beta chain) is described in this entry. Its target antigen remains unknown. No per-base quality is available; no much larger clone lies one base away. Receptor amplification or capture employed 5' RACE. Sequenced using an Illumina HiSeq 2500. A second about 7 to 12 cycle PCR used a sample-barcoded 5' primer and a J-beta primer mix. A unique molecular identifier was introduced onto each TCR beta cDNA molecule by a template-switch 5' adaptor carrying 12 random nucleotides. Each sample yielded at least 3 million CDR3-containing paired-end reads. First-strand cDNA was synthesized from all RNA with the Mint cDNA synthesis kit, primed by a TRBC-specific oligonucleotide. All cDNA was treated with uracil-DNA glycosylase and then went through a first 18-cycle PCR with the universal primers M1SS and BC2_uni_R. On the study's bioinformatics: Normalization of each sample was performed by random selection of 1 million high-quality reads, each carrying a distinct molecular identifier. Instead of being binned into consensus sequences, reads that shared molecular identifiers were thrown out. MiTCR, run with a Q25 quality threshold and the strictest error-elimination algorithm, handled CDR3 identification, clonotype clustering and error correction. Lower-bound total TCR beta diversity was estimated with a nonparametric unseen species model using Euler transformation. TCRdb handled the public reads itself, with Q25 trimming in fastp and clone calling in MiXCR, and kept productive beta chains. Every entry covers one CDR3 protein and lists the most common genes and DNA from its rows. The V and J calls shown here were made by TCRdb, not taken from the authors' results. The sample contains 1 million or so distinct CDR3 sequences, approximately 25% of them found a single time. 0.65% to 0.75% of the sample is held by the ten biggest clonotypes.

Reading from cysteine to phenylalanine, the CDR3 counts 15 amino acids. Only the CDR3 DNA is retained, 45 bases long and in frame from the first base. The germline V gene gives CDR1 as SGHRS and CDR2 as YFSETQ. At the junction V is shortened by 1 base and J by 6 bases, with 14 bases in between. These data are taken from a study of blood T cells in healthy people across ages (dated by TCRdb to between 2014 and 2017). About the study as a whole: In model experiments, template switching captured about one uniquely barcoded TCR beta cDNA molecule for every two T cells. Age-related changes in TCR beta repertoire diversity were measured in the study by deep sequencing normalized with unique cDNA molecular identifiers. Four age groups were formed from the donors: young (average approximately 15 years), middle-aged (around 40), aged (under 70) and long-lived (around 80). Using the same blood draw, the study looked at two additional independent replicas of 1 million unique cDNA reads for two donors, one aged 18 to 30 and the other aged 80 or older.

The roughly 39 donors, aged about 6 to 100 years, were systemically healthy Caucasian individuals from Russia. Each donor gave about 9.8 milliliters of peripheral blood, drawn into EDTA-treated Vacutainer tubes. PBMCs were isolated by Ficoll-Paque density-gradient centrifugation, with at least 6 million obtained per sample. Total RNA was extracted from PBMCs with Trizol reagent, with at least 5.5 micrograms obtained per sample. Naive CD45RAhigh/CD27high T cell percentages were measured by flow cytometry on a PBMC aliquot from every donor. General findings and caveats noted by the study authors: There was a strong correlation between observed TCR beta diversity and the percentage of naive T cells measured by flow cytometry. Observed TCR beta diversity per million T cells fell roughly linearly with age, and a significant reduction was already apparent by age about 36. Because the CMV infection status of the donors was unknown, age-related changes in expanded clonotypes may potentially have been confounded. Estimates of total diversity based on one million sequenced T cells were regarded as lower bounds and as underestimates. Because profiling used bulk unsorted PBMCs, naive and antigen-experienced compartments could not be compared conclusively. Compared with the aged group, more naive CD4+ T cells, fewer expanded clones and increased TCR diversity were shown by the long-lived group, suggesting age selection.

This same sample was also part of a study on T cells of mothers and their children. The second publication reports: Nine systemically healthy Caucasian individuals, comprising three mothers and their six children, were included as donors. cDNA synthesis used all of the extracted RNA, with approximately 1.4 ug of RNA in each 15 ul reaction. In the second PCR, sample barcodes and 2-4 random nucleotides were introduced via the M1S primer. More than 8 million TCR beta CDR3 reads were obtained from each mother, and several million reads were obtained from each child. Thymic selection similarly shapes TCR recombination output in related and unrelated pairs, with minor effect from inherited differences. Related mother-child pairs always showed normalized repertoire overlap that was slightly higher than in unrelated mother-child pairs, though the difference was never significant. No persistent microchimeric T cell clones were found, with a detection sensitivity of 80 to 100 clones per million clonotypes. In the study, deep NGS was used to compare the TCR beta repertoires of mothers and children, and features distinguishing related mother-child pairs from unrelated individuals were sought. The mean age was roughly 40 +/- 4 years for the mothers and 11 +/- 4 years for the children. After adapter ligation with NEBNext reagents, the libraries were sequenced on Illumina HiSeq 2000 with 100+100 nt paired-end reads. To avoid cross-contamination, the mother libraries and the child libraries were prepared a month apart and sequenced in separate runs. Between about 500,000 and 2,100,000 distinct TCR beta clonotypes were identified per donor. Naive TCR beta clonotypes were estimated from low-frequency clonotypes matched to each donor's FACS-determined naive share, without sorting.

The sequence links TRBV5-1 to TRBJ2-1, and perhaps TRBD2 as D gene, on 6 matching bases. This receptor was identified in a girl aged 2-10 years in good health. The sample taken for sequencing was blood. The CDR3 region: CASSLPVGGSNEQFF. The DNA is TGCGCCAGCAGCTTGCCTGTTGGAGGGAGCAATGAGCAGTTCTTC.